The rows below give T cell receptor beta chains drawn from one sample of a study of early T cells in non-severe SARS-CoV-2 infection. TCRdb processed the 5' RACE reads anew with MiXCR; each CDR3 protein has one entry. The data contain approximately 50,000 distinct CDR3 sequences, approximately 11% of them singletons. Source material: whole blood. Every receptor here comes from an adult who was a healthcare worker with PCR-confirmed SARS-CoV-2 infection or an uninfected control (not recorded which). The CDR3 runs from the conserved cysteine through the conserved F or W. A D gene is named only where the DNA matches it firmly. Not all rows give a size; the values are once, few, many and, for expanded clones, a class.

j_gene,v_gene,d_gene,abundance,CDR3nt,CDR3aa
TRBJ2-1,TRBV27,TRBD2,many,TGTGCCAGCAGTTGGGCTGGACTAGTAGACAATGAGCAGTTCTTC,CASSWAGLVDNEQFF
TRBJ2-5,TRBV7-9,.,few,TGTGCCAGCAGCCTCGCCAGGGGGGAGTCGGAGACCCAGTACTTC,CASSLARGESETQYF
TRBJ2-5,TRBV30,TRBD2,many,TGTGCCTGGAGTGACGGGGGGGCCTTGTCAGAGACCCAGTACTTC,CAWSDGGALSETQYF
TRBJ1-1,TRBV5-6,.,.,TGTGCCAGCAACCTGGGAGGGGGAACTGAAGCTTTCTTT,CASNLGGGTEAFF
TRBJ1-6,TRBV30,.,.,TGTGCCTGGACACCCGGGACTTCAAATTCACCCCTCCACTTT,CAWTPGTSNSPLHF
TRBJ2-1,TRBV7-6,.,many,TGTGCCAGCAGCTACCGGGGGGCCGGGGACTACAATGAGCAGTTCTTC,CASSYRGAGDYNEQFF
TRBJ1-2,TRBV13,.,many,TGTGCCAGCAGCCGCCGGAGGGATGGCTACACCTTC,CASSRRRDGYTF
TRBJ2-3,TRBV5-5,.,many,TGTGCCAGCAGCTTAATGGTGTCGGGCAGGTTACTGGATACGCAGTATTTT,CASSLMVSGRLLDTQYF
TRBJ2-2,TRBV20-1,.,few,TGCAGTGCTGGCAGTCGACAAAGAATGGCCGGGGAGCTGTTTTTT,CSAGSRQRMAGELFF
TRBJ2-1,TRBV7-2,.,many,TGTGCCAGCAGCCTATCAGGATGGAGTGAGCAGTTCTTC,CASSLSGWSEQFF